This T cell receptor beta chain was sequenced for a study of CD8 T cells in ankylosing spondylitis. Overall study results and limits: Typical of ankylosing spondylitis blood, it appeared, was a TCR beta motif of about eight highly homologous variants.

Germline V gene data show CDR1 as DFQATT and CDR2 as SNEGSKA (reference sequence). CDR3 length: 15 amino acids. Germline trimming cut 0 bases from V and 7 bases from J; bases unmatched to any gene: 7. 5'-RACE, quantitative and with molecular barcodes, yielded the TCR beta libraries. TCRdb processed the 5' RACE reads anew with MiXCR; each CDR3 protein has one entry. The sample holds 450,000 or so distinct CDR3 sequences, roughly a quarter seen once. On this clonotype itself: As yet, its antigen is unknown.

The receptor was derived from a male donor with ankylosing spondylitis. V usage is TRBV20-1 and J usage is TRBJ2-7; 12 nucleotides align to TRBD1. Sequenced material: blood, either unsorted or a sorted T cell fraction (not recorded which). CDR3 protein: CSARETWDRGPEQYF. In DNA form, the CDR3 reads TGCAGTGCTAGAGAAACGTGGGACAGGGGGCCGGAGCAGTACTTC.